One T cell receptor (beta chain) is described in this entry. This specimen comes from a study of OX40 agonist ivuxolimab in advanced cancers. Study as a whole: Partial responses were recorded for three patients, including one with hepatocellular carcinoma and two with cutaneous melanoma.

Clones were read by immunoSEQ multiplex PCR, and TCRdb kept only the in-frame ones, dropping some. Of around 70,000 clones listed, around four fifths are singletons. Germline CDR1 and CDR2: SEHNR and FQNEAQ (reference sequence). CDR3 length equals 15 residues. V dropped 4 bases and J dropped 1 base, with 13 bases sitting between them. The gene calls are TRBV7-9 and TRBJ1-1; a weak D match, TRBD1 (5 bases). The sequencing here drew on CD4+ or CD8+ T cells sorted from blood, taken in a trial of the OX40 agonist ivuxolimab. The receptor comes from an adult with an advanced solid tumor such as melanoma, head and neck, liver or kidney cancer. CDR3 amino acids: CASSSMGLQNTEAFF. The CDR3, as DNA: TGTGCCAGCAGCTCTATGGGACTTCAGAACACTGAAGCTTTCTTT.